The source of this T cell receptor (beta chain) is a study of T cells in Graves' hyperthyroidism and ophthalmopathy. Across the study: The blood sample was taken at first diagnosis, before treatment began.

Diagnosis rested on symptoms, serum thyroxine and TRAb, thyroid ultrasound, and orbital computed tomography. This clonotype came up a few times. Its target is not known. Study findings and constraints: The model's output predicted ophthalmopathy at a median of about 5.9 months prior to onset.

RNA transcripts provided the source from which TCR beta CDR3 regions were amplified. HTBI primers were used for first-round RT-PCR of the TCR CDR3. TCRdb independently ran MiXCR on the multiplex PCR reads; one entry per CDR3 protein. This sample has around 350,000 distinct CDR3 sequences, with about 25% found just once. Germline CDR1 is SQVTM and CDR2 is ANQGSEA. This CDR3 contains 14 residues. Trimming left V 3 bases short and J 0 bases short, with 10 bases between. This TCR was recovered from a man in his fifties with Graves' hyperthyroidism. The V gene is TRBV29-1, the J gene TRBJ2-3; D is uncertain. The sample taken for sequencing was blood. The CDR3 DNA sequence: TGCAGCGTTGACTCTGATCCTAGCACAGATACGCAGTATTTT. It encodes CSVDSDPSTDTQYF.